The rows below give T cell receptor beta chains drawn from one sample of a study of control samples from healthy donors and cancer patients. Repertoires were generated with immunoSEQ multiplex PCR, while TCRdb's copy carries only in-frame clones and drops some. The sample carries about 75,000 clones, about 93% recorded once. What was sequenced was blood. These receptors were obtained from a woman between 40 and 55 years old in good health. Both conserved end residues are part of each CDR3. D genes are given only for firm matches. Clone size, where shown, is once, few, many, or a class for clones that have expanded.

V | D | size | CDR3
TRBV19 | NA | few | CASSPMGAGEKLFF
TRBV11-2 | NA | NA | CASSVGLYSGNTIYF
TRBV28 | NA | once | CASQSGSYNSPLHF
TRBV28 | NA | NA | CASSFKHGYTF
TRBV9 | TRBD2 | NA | CASSVIAGDIGEQFF
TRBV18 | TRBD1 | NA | CASSPPSGQGKVNTF
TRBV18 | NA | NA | CASLGVNTEAFF
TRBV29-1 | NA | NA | CSVGTGRNQPQHF
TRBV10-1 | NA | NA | CASSETGSDQPQHF
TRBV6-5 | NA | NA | CASRGGFSNQPQHF
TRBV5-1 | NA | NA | CASSLGSQTNQPQHF
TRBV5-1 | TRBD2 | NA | CASSREASYQLYYEQYF
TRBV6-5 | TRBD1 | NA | CASSGQGETQYF
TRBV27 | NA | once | CASRPEGFGIFEQFF
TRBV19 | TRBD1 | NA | CASSQSTGGYEQYF
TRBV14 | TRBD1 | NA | CASSPPAGTGFGEQYF
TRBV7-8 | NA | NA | CASSLVGVNTEAFF
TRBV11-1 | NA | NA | CASSRRTVSGNTIYF
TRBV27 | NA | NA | CASTVGGGYEQYF
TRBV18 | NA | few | CASSEYPRYEQYF
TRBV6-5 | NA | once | CASLVELNQPQHF
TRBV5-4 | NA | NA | CASSLVQSGEQFF
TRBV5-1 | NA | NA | CASSLGGRHTEAFF
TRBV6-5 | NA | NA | CASIEGTYGYTF
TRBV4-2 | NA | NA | CASSQGVYSNQPQHF
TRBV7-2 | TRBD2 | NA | CATKGSGGATFNTGELFF
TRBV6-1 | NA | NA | CASSEWPVGGNTIYF
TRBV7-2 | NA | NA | CASSLVVGTNTEAFF
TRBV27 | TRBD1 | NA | CASRGNRGRGSPLHF
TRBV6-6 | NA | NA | CASRQGQTNEKLFF
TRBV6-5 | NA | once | CASSSAGIQPQHF
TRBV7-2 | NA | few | CASSLRYEQYF
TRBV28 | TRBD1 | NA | CASSPDRGRPWMAKNIQYF
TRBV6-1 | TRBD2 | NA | CASSEVGGSTADTQYF
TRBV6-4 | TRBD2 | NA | CASSLSRTSGTYNEQFF
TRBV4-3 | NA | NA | CASKLPPLRGHPYEQYF
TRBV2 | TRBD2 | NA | CASSLATSVSGELFF
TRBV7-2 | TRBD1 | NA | CASRLTGTGDTEAFF
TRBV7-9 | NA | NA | CASSFERDAGYTF
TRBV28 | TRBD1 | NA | CASSLGGDRGGGYTF
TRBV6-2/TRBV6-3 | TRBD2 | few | CASSQTSGGGTDTQYF
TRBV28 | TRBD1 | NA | CASSTPGQEDEQYF
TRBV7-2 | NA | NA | CASSLEAGRGTGELFF
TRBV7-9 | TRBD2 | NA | CASSLRGKGTSGLWEQFF
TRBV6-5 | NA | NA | CASRPDSNYGYTF
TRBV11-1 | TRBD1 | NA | CASSTRTGDGYTF
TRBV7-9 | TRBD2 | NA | CASSFLGGANEQFF
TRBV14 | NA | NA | CASSQGPYGYTF
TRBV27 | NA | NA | CASSTGQYGYTF
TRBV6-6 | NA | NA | CASSRLAGAGSPLHF
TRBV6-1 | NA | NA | CASSEVSSTEAFF
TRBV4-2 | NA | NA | CASSQERAGSGNTIYF
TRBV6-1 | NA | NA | CASSSRRGTSYEQYF
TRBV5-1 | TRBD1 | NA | CASSGGQGAREQYF
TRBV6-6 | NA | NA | CASNRDTPPYEQYF
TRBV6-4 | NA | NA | CASRPSESSGANVLTF
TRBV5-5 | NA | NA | CASSPGPDTQYF
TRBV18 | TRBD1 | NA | CASSPFQVGQANLDTQYF
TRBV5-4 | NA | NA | CASSSTNYEQYF